A single sample is the source of the 25 T cell receptor beta chains below, sequenced in a study of identical twins. TCRdb recomputed calls from the 5' RACE reads with MiXCR, one row per CDR3 protein. The repertoire includes around 290,000 distinct CDR3 sequences, just under 9.5% of them detected once, and roughly 6.4% sits in the top ten. The same data also contributed to another study, on yellow fever vaccine responses in identical twins.

The specimen was CD8+ T cells sorted from blood. The receptors were sampled from a woman between 18 and 29 years old in good health.

The chain couples TRBV20-1 to TRBJ2-7, with D perhaps matching TRBD2 (6 bases). Looked up from germline, CDR1 is DFQATT and CDR2 is SNEGSKA (reference sequence). The CDR3 length is 14 residues. Trimming took 0 bases from V and 2 from J, leaving 11 bases between them. CDR3 region: CSARDQGGPYEQYF. The DNA for the CDR3 is TGCAGTGCTAGAGATCAGGGAGGTCCCTACGAGCAGTACTTC.

The sample holds many counts of this clonotype. CDR3 nucleotide sequence: TGTGCCATAAAGCCCAGGGGGCATGGCTACACCTTC. This translates into CAIKPRGHGYTF. The V gene is TRBV21-1, the J gene TRBJ1-2; the table gives TRBD1 as D, unverified against the DNA. TRBV21-1 has pseudogene status. The CDR3 has 12 amino acids.

This clonotype was seen a few times. The chain has TRBV11-2 and TRBJ2-5, with 7 bases fitting TRBD2. V lost 5 bases, J lost 1 base, and 7 bases stayed unmatched. CDR1 is SGHAT, CDR2 FQNNGV, per germline. The CDR3 totals 15 residues. The DNA of the CDR3 is TGTGCCAGCAGCCTATTTAGCGGGCCCCAAGAGACCCAGTACTTC. Protein: CASSLFSGPQETQYF.

The chain combines TRBV4-3 with TRBJ2-3; D uncertain. This CDR3 contains 15 residues. The V end lost 0 bases, the J end lost 3 bases, and 10 bases lay between the germline ends. The V gene's germline CDR1 is LGHNA and CDR2 YSLEER. The CDR3 loop is CASSQEWQMTDTQYF. DNA of the CDR3: TGCGCCAGCAGCCAAGAATGGCAGATGACAGATACGCAGTATTTT.

This clonotype showed up many times. V and J are TRBV29-1 and TRBJ2-1; D is possibly TRBD2 (7 bases). CDR1 and CDR2 (germline): SQVTM, ANQGSEA. The CDR3 is 16 residues long. V was clipped by 7 bases and J by 0 bases, with 19 bases between them. CDR3 region: CSAQGSGTHSYNEQFF. In nucleotides, the CDR3 is TGCAGCGCTCAAGGGAGCGGGACACACTCCTACAATGAGCAGTTCTTC.

In regard to this clonotype: A read error may produce the germline difference seen at one junction end. V is TRBV7-9 and J is TRBJ2-7; 7 bases match TRBD2. The CDR3 runs 12 residues. The germline CDR1 and CDR2 sequences are SEHNR and FQNEAQ (reference sequence). In nucleotides, the CDR3 is TGTGCCAGCACCGGTCCCGTCGGACTAGAGGCGTTC. This sequence encodes CASTGPVGLEAF.

This clonotype was recorded at least ten times. The J gene is TRBJ2-3, the V gene TRBV12-3 or TRBV12-4, with a possible D match to TRBD1 (5 bases). The length of the CDR3 is 11 residues. V was cut by 3 bases and J by 10 bases, with 8 bases left in between. This CDR3 is CASSFEGAQYF. DNA of the CDR3: TGTGCCAGCAGTTTTGAAGGGGCGCAGTATTTT.

This clonotype was seen many times. The chain has TRBV6-4 and TRBJ2-1; TRBD2 agrees at 11 bases. The CDR3 runs 15 residues. Germline V gene sequence: CDR1 MRHNA, CDR2 SNTAGT. Losses at the gene ends were 2 bases for V and 7 bases for J; bases not matched to a gene: 4. CDR3 in DNA: TGTGCCAGCAGTGACCTAGCGGGAGGTGGAAATGAGCAGTTCTTC. Translating gives CASSDLAGGGNEQFF.

This clonotype was recorded a few times. This sequence joins TRBV24-1 and TRBJ2-5, with D possibly matching TRBD2 (5 bases). Trimming took off 3 bases at V and 2 bases at J, with 12 bases between the two ends. The CDR3 has 15 amino acids. Per germline, CDR1 KGHDR and CDR2 SFDVKD. The chain's CDR3 is CATSDTVRGQETQYF. The CDR3 region has the DNA TGTGCCACCAGTGATACAGTCCGGGGTCAAGAGACCCAGTACTTC.

CDR3 coding DNA: TGTGCCAGCTCACCAAAACCTAGGGAAAACACCGGGGAGCTGTTTTTT. Its translation is CASSPKPRENTGELFF. This chain connects TRBV18 to TRBJ2-2; D unresolved. From germline, CDR1 is KGHSH and CDR2 LQKENI. The ends were cut back, 2 bases at V and 2 bases at J, with 12 bases in the middle. The CDR3 is made up of 16 amino acids.

The chain is built from TRBV29-1 and TRBJ2-5; TRBD2 matches at 9 bases. Per the germline V gene, CDR1 is SQVTM and CDR2 is ANQGSEA. The ends lost 0 bases at V and 5 bases at J; junction bases unmatched: 10. CDR3 size: 16 residues. CDR3 DNA: TGCAGCGTTGAAGATCCGGTTAGCGGGAGTTTCGAGACCCAGTACTTC. Its protein is CSVEDPVSGSFETQYF.

J is TRBJ2-3 and V is TRBV4-3, with D tentatively TRBD1 (6 bases). The CDR3 is made up of 15 amino acids. Trimming shortened V by 4 bases and J by 2 bases, and 13 bases separated the two germline ends. Germline assignment: CDR1 LGHNA and CDR2 YSLEER. The CDR3 coding sequence is TGCGCCAGCAGCCTAACTCGGACAGTCACAGATACGCAGTATTTT. It yields the protein CASSLTRTVTDTQYF.

This CDR3 reads CSAQNGLAGQREGTIYNEQFF. CDR3 sequence (DNA): TGCAGTGCTCAGAACGGACTAGCGGGCCAACGTGAGGGAACAATCTACAATGAGCAGTTCTTC. This chain connects TRBV20-1 to TRBJ2-1; 11 bases agree with TRBD2. After removal of 5 bases from V and 3 bases from J, the junction contained 24 bases not matched to a gene. The germline gives CDR1 DFQATT, CDR2 SNEGSKA (reference sequence). The CDR3 has 21 residues.

V is TRBV21-1 and J is TRBJ2-5; TRBD1, the table's D call, was not compared with the DNA. TRBV21-1 has pseudogene status. The CDR3 spans 12 residues. DNA for the CDR3: TGTGCCAGCAGACAGGGGTTAGAGACCCAGTACTTC. Residues: CASRQGLETQYF.

This clonotype was seen many times. The chain has TRBV4-2 and TRBJ2-7; 10 bases align to TRBD2. This CDR3 spans 15 amino acids. Germline V gene data show CDR1 as LGHNA and CDR2 as YNFKEQ. Trimming cost V 3 bases and J 4 bases; bases outside gene matches: 6. The CDR3: CASSQEAGGFYEQYF. DNA of the CDR3: TGTGCCAGCAGCCAGGAAGCGGGGGGGTTTTACGAGCAGTACTTC.

This clonotype was observed many times. The chain couples TRBV28 to TRBJ2-2; tentative D call: TRBD2 (5 bases). V lost 6 bases and J 7 bases, leaving 15 bases between the germline ends. The length of the CDR3 is 14 residues. CDR1 MDHEN and CDR2 SYDVKM come from the germline V gene. In DNA form, the CDR3 reads TGTGCCAGCAGACCCTTCTTCGGGGTCGGGGAGCTGTTTTTT. Protein sequence: CASRPFFGVGELFF.

This clonotype has ten or more counts. The V and J genes are TRBV4-1 and TRBJ1-1; D is undetermined. CDR1 and CDR2 from the germline V gene are MGHRA and YSYEKL. The CDR3 runs to 15 residues. Trimming left V 1 base short and J 0 bases short, with 9 bases between. The CDR3 DNA follows: TGCGCCAGCAGCCAAGTGGAAGTCATGAACACTGAAGCTTTCTTT. It specifies CASSQVEVMNTEAFF.

This clonotype was detected only a few times. CDR3 region: CASSPRTPSADTQYF. The CDR3 DNA is TGTGCCAGCAGCCCCCGGACCCCTAGCGCAGATACGCAGTATTTT. The J gene is TRBJ2-3, the V gene TRBV9; the D gene is possibly TRBD2 (6 bases). V was shortened by 4 bases and J by 4 bases, with 16 bases between the two germline ends. The CDR3 contains 15 residues. Germline CDR1 reads SGDLS; CDR2 reads YYNGEE.

This clonotype was observed many times. This chain uses TRBV7-2 with TRBJ2-5; D could derive from TRBD1 or TRBD2 (5 bases each). From germline, CDR1 is SGHTA and CDR2 FQGNSA. The CDR3 length is 14 residues. Trimming pared 9 bases from V and 5 bases from J, leaving 19 bases between. In DNA form, the CDR3 reads TGTGCCAGTTCGAAGACCCACCGGGGCGAGACCCAGTACTTC. It specifies CASSKTHRGETQYF.

This clonotype was counted many times. The V gene is TRBV24-1, the J gene TRBJ2-3; 8 nucleotides agree with TRBD2. Unmatched junction bases numbered 4, after V lost 1 base and J lost 14 bases. From germline, CDR1 is KGHDR and CDR2 SFDVKD. The CDR3 length is 12 residues. The CDR3 loop is CATSDLSGRRYF. The CDR3 region has the DNA TGTGCCACCAGTGATTTAAGCGGGAGACGGTATTTT.

This rearrangement joins TRBV6-5 to TRBJ2-2; tentatively, D is TRBD2 (5 bases). V dropped 0 bases and J dropped 4 bases, with 6 bases sitting between them. The CDR3 is made up of 14 amino acids. Germline V gives CDR1 MNHEY, CDR2 SVGAGI. CDR3 protein: CASSYSGVTGELFF. CDR3 nucleotides: TGTGCCAGCAGTTACTCGGGAGTCACCGGGGAGCTGTTTTTT.

This clonotype was counted ten times or more. J is TRBJ2-2 and V is TRBV28, with 8 bases that match TRBD2. The CDR3 covers 13 residues. J was trimmed by 6 bases and V by 7 bases; bases with no gene match: 4. Germline CDR1 reads MDHEN; CDR2 reads SYDVKM. The CDR3 region has the DNA TGTGCCAGCACGTACGGGGGGGCCGGGGAGCTGTTTTTT. Protein sequence: CASTYGGAGELFF.

In its sample, this clonotype was seen many times. The chain joins TRBV6-5 to TRBJ2-2; 7 bases fit TRBD2. The trim removed 2 bases at V and 4 bases at J, leaving 1 base unmatched. Germline lookup yields CDR1 MNHEY and CDR2 SVGAGI. This CDR3 is built from 14 residues. CDR3 loop: CASSYGRATGELFF. In nucleotides, the CDR3 is TGTGCCAGCAGTTACGGGAGGGCCACCGGGGAGCTGTTTTTT.

V and J are TRBV5-1 and TRBJ2-7; either TRBD1 or TRBD2 may fit D (6 bases each). V was pared by 4 bases and J by 2 bases, with 16 bases between. Germline V gene data show CDR1 as SGHRS and CDR2 as YFSETQ. This CDR3 has 15 residues. The CDR3 here is CASSVVADSTYEQYF. DNA for the CDR3: TGCGCCAGCAGCGTGGTAGCGGACAGCACCTACGAGCAGTACTTC.

This clonotype was found once. The V call is TRBV2, the J call TRBJ2-1; 11 nucleotides agree with TRBD2. The CDR3 has 17 amino acids. Germline-derived CDR1 and CDR2 are SNHLY and FYNNEI. CDR3 loop: CTLSFSRSLAGGNEQFF. In DNA form, the CDR3 reads TGTACCCTCAGTTTTTCTAGATCCCTAGCGGGAGGTAATGAGCAGTTCTTC.